This T cell receptor beta chain was recorded in a study of cytomegalovirus exposure and HLA in healthy donors. Findings and caveats of the study: Earlier results showed most TCR beta V segments being productive about 90% or about 30% of the time. The study flagged some 170 TCR beta chains as cytomegalovirus-associated.

As for this clone: The antigen remains unidentified. An end of the junction does not agree with germline; a read error may underlie this. Other DNA sequences from this sample encode an identical CDR3 as well.

Healthy bone marrow donors supplied every sample. The V gene's germline CDR1 is MNHEY and CDR2 SMNVEV (reference sequence). The CDR3 spans 15 residues. Primers for the PCR totalled 60 Vbeta and 13 Jbeta. Clones were read by immunoSEQ multiplex PCR, and TCRdb kept only the in-frame ones, dropping some. The top ten hold less than 0.4% of the sample, which has approximately 290,000 clones, under 90% seen once. The TCR originated in a girl aged 2 to 9 in good health and CMV-seronegative. The sequencing sample was made of PBMCs. V gene TRBV27 combines with J gene TRBJ1-5, with 7 bases aligning to TRBD1. CDR3 region: CASSLTPEGAQPQHF. CDR3 DNA sequence: TGTGCCAGCAGTTTAACGCCCGAGGGGGCCCAGCCCCAGCACTTT.